What follows are 13 T cell receptor beta chains derived from one specimen sequenced in a study of Ad26.COV2.S vaccination and SARS-CoV-2 variants. This sample's treatment: about 20 received Ad26.COV2.S at low or high dose, single or two shots; a few received placebo; per-sample allocation not given. Material that was analyzed had been drawn on day 63 after the first vaccine or placebo injection. Only in-frame clones appear in the TCRdb table, and some are missing; sequencing was by immunoSEQ multiplex PCR. The sample contains around 450,000 clones, 70% to 90% of which appear only once. Specimen: peripheral blood, collected in a trial of Ad26.COV2.S vaccine versus placebo. The receptors originated from a person aged 18-60 years who received the Ad26.COV2.S COVID-19 vaccine or a placebo.

This rearrangement joins TRBV28 to TRBJ2-1, with unresolved D. V dropped 5 bases and J dropped 3 bases, with 14 bases sitting between them. Germline V gene lookup returns CDR1 MDHEN and CDR2 SYDVKM. There are 15 residues in the CDR3. CDR3 loop: CASSPDSFYYNEQFF. CDR3 in DNA: TGTGCCAGCAGTCCCGACTCCTTTTACTACAATGAGCAGTTCTTC.

This chain connects TRBV28 to TRBJ1-2; TRBD1 agrees at 8 bases. The V segment lost 6 bases and the J segment 7 bases; nucleotides outside the gene matches: 19. CDR3 length: 17 amino acids. CDR1 is MDHEN, CDR2 SYDVKM, per germline. The DNA of the CDR3 is TGTGCCAGCAGGTATCCTCTAGACAGGGGCGGTCGTCGTGGCTACACCTTC. Protein product: CASRYPLDRGGRRGYTF.

The V call is TRBV18, the J call TRBJ2-4; 10 nucleotides line up with TRBD1. Trimming removed 4 bases from V and 6 bases from J; junction bases left unmatched: 6. Germline V lookup: CDR1 KGHSH, CDR2 LQKENI. The CDR3 is 15 amino acids. The CDR3 bases are TGTGCCAGCTCACAGGGACAGGGGTCGGGAAACATTCAGTACTTC. It is translated as CASSQGQGSGNIQYF.

The rearrangement uses TRBV7-9 and TRBJ2-1; D could derive from TRBD1 or TRBD2 (6 bases each). The CDR3 is 16 residues long. The germline V and J ends were trimmed by 1 base and 2 bases, with 12 bases remaining between them. Germline assignment: CDR1 SEHNR and CDR2 FQNEAQ (reference sequence). The CDR3 loop is CASSLVGGTTYNEQFF. For the CDR3, the DNA is TGTGCCAGCAGCTTAGTTGGCGGGACAACCTACAATGAGCAGTTCTTC.

The table lists this clone with a count of one. This sequence joins TRBV12-3 or TRBV12-4 and TRBJ1-3; D remains unclear. The CDR3 covers 13 residues. The ends were cut back, 5 bases at V and 0 bases at J, with 5 bases in the middle. This CDR3 is CASSPSSGNTIYF. Written as DNA, the CDR3 is TGTGCCAGCAGTCCGTCCTCTGGAAACACCATATATTTT.

V gene TRBV4-1 combines with J gene TRBJ1-2; no clear D. This CDR3 comprises 14 residues. In germline, CDR1 is MGHRA, CDR2 YSYEKL. Trimming shortened V by 3 bases and J by 8 bases, and 16 bases separated the two germline ends. CDR3 nucleotides: TGCGCCAGCAGCCAGGGTATGGTCGCTCTGGGCTACACCTTC. It codes for CASSQGMVALGYTF.

The chain joins TRBV14 to TRBJ1-1; possible D gene TRBD1, 5 bases. V gave up 5 bases and J gave up 3 bases, with 19 bases separating them. Germline V gene lookup returns CDR1 SGHDN and CDR2 FVKESK. The CDR3 is made up of 16 amino acids. The CDR3 DNA is TGTGCCAGCAGCGCACTTTCGGGGGGGAGGCACACTGAAGCTTTCTTT. Protein product: CASSALSGGRHTEAFF. The variable domain in full, completed from reference TRBV14 and TRBJ1-1, reads EAGVTQFPSHSVIEKGQTVTLRCDPISGHDNLYWYRRVMGKEIKFLLHFVKESKQDESGMPNNRFLAERTGGTYSTLKVQPAELEDSGVYFCASSALSGGRHTEAFFGQGTRLTVV.

This sequence joins TRBV7-3 and TRBJ2-2, with D maybe TRBD1 (6 bases). The length of the CDR3 is 16 residues. Germline-derived CDR1 and CDR2 are SGHTA and FQGTGA. V was cut by 2 bases and J by 0 bases, with 10 bases left in between. The CDR3 sequence: CASSLVGTSNTGELFF. CDR3 coding DNA: TGTGCCAGCAGCTTAGTAGGGACATCGAACACCGGGGAGCTGTTTTTT. Based on the CDR3 plus reference TRBV7-3 and TRBJ2-2, the full variable domain is GAGVSQTPSNKVTEKGKYVELRCDPISGHTALYWYRQSLGQGPEFLIYFQGTGAADDSGLPNDRFFAVRPEGSVSTLKIQRTERGDSAVYLCASSLVGTSNTGELFFGEGSRLTVL.

The CDR3 bases are TGCGCCAGCAGCTTGACAGGGAACTGGGACGAGCAGTACTTC. Residues: CASSLTGNWDEQYF. This chain uses TRBV5-1 with TRBJ2-7; D possibly corresponds to TRBD1 (6 bases). This CDR3 has 14 residues. V was shortened by 1 base and J by 5 bases, with 13 bases between the two germline ends. Germline-derived CDR1 and CDR2 are SGHRS and YFSETQ.

The chain employs TRBV15 and TRBJ1-1; 7 bases line up with TRBD1. CDR1 is LNHNV and CDR2 is YYDKDF in the germline V gene (reference sequence). CDR3 length equals 16 residues. V shed 1 base, J shed 4 bases, and the junction held 9 bases outside the gene matches. This CDR3 reads CATSRARAGGITEAFF. CDR3 nucleotide sequence: TGTGCCACCAGCAGAGCTAGGGCAGGGGGTATCACTGAAGCTTTCTTT.

CDR3 coding DNA: TGTGCCAGTAGTACTACGGGACTAGCGGGAGTTAAGACCGGGGAGCTGTTTTTT. Translation gives CASSTTGLAGVKTGELFF. The chain links TRBV19 to TRBJ2-2; TRBD2 matches 14 bases. CDR3 length: 18 amino acids. Germline V lookup: CDR1 LNHDA, CDR2 SQIVND (reference sequence). Trimming took 4 bases from V and 5 from J; bases not matched to a gene: 9.

This chain uses TRBV7-2 with TRBJ2-7; unclear D gene. With 1 base removed from V and 2 bases from J, the gap between germline ends came to 9 bases. This CDR3 contains 14 residues. From germline, CDR1 is SGHTA and CDR2 FQGNSA. In DNA form, the CDR3 reads TGTGCCAGCAGCTTAGGAGGCAGGCCCTACGAGCAGTACTTC. As protein: CASSLGGRPYEQYF.

The chain couples TRBV10-3 to TRBJ2-7, with D uncertain. Germline V lookup: CDR1 ENHRY, CDR2 SYGVKD. Deletions cut 4 bases from V and 7 bases from J, with 20 bases between. The CDR3 contains 15 residues. In nucleotides, the CDR3 is TGTGCCATCAGTGGTGTCGTGAGTCCTAGGAGTGAGCAGTACTTC. Protein product: CAISGVVSPRSEQYF.